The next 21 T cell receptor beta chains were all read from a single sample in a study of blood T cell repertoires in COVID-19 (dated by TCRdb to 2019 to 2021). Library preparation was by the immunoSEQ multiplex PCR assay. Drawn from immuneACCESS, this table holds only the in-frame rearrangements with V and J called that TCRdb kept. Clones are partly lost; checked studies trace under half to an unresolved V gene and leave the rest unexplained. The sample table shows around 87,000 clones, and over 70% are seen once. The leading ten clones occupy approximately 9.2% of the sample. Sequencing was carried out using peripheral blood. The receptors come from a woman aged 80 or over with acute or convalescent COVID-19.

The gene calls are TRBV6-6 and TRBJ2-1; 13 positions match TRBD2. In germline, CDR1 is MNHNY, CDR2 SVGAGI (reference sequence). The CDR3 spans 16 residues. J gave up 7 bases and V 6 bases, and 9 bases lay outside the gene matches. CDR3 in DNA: TGTGCCAGCAGCCGATCTGGACTAGCGGGAGCAAATGAGCAGTTCTTC. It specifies CASSRSGLAGANEQFF.

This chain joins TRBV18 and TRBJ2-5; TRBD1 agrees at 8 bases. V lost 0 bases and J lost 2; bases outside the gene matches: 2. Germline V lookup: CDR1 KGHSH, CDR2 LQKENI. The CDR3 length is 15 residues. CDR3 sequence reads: CASSPPGQAQETQYF. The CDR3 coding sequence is TGTGCCAGCTCACCACCGGGACAGGCACAAGAGACCCAGTACTTC.

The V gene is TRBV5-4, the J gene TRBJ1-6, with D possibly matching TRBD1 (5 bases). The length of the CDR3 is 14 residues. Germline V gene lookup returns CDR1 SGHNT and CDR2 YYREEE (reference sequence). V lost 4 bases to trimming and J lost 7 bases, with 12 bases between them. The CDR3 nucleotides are TGTGCCAGCAGCGTGGACATTTGGAATTCACCCCTCCACTTT. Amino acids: CASSVDIWNSPLHF. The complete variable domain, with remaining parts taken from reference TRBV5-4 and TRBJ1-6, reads ETGVTQSPTHLIKTRGQQVTLRCSSQSGHNTVSWYQQALGQGPQFIFQYYREEENGRGNFPPRFSGLQFPNYSSELNVNALELDDSALYLCASSVDIWNSPLHFGNGTRLTVT.

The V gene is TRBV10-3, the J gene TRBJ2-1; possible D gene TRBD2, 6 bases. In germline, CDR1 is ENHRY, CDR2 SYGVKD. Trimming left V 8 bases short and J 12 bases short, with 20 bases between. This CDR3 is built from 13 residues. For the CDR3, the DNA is TGTGCCATCGGCGGGGAGGCCCCAGGCGGGCAGTTCTTC. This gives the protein CAIGGEAPGGQFF.

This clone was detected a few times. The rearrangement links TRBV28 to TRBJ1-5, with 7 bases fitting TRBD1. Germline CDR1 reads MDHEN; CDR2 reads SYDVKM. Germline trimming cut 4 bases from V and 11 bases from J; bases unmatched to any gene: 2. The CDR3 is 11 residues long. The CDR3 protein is CASSSTGAQHF. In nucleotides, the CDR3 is TGTGCCAGCAGTTCCACAGGGGCCCAGCATTTT.

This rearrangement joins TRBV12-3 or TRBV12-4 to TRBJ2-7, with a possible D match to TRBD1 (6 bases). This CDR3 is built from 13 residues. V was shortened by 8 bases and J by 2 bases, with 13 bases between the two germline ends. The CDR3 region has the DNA TGTGCCAGCGGCCGGGACACCGCCTACGAGCAGTACTTC. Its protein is CASGRDTAYEQYF.

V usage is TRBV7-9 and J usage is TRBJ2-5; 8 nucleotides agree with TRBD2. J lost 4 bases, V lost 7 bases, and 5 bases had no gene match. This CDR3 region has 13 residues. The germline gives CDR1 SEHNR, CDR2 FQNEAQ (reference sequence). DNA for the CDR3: TGTGCCAGCAAGCGGGGGCAAGGAGAGACCCAGTACTTC. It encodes CASKRGQGETQYF. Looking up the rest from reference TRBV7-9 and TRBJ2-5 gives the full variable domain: DTGVSQNPRHKITKRGQNVTFRCDPISEHNRLYWYRQTLGQGPEFLTYFQNEAQLEKSRLLSDRFSAERPKGSFSTLEIQRTEQGDSAMYLCASKRGQGETQYFGPGTRLLVL.

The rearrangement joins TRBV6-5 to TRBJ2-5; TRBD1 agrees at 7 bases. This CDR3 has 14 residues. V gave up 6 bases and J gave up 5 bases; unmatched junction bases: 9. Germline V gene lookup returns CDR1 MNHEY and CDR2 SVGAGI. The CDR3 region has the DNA TGTGCCAGCAGCTTGACAGGGAGAGGGGAGACCCAGTACTTC. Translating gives CASSLTGRGETQYF.

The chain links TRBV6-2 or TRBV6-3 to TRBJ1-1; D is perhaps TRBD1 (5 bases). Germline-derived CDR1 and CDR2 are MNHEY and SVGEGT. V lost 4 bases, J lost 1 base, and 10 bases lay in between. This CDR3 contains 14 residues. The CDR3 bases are TGTGCCAGCAGTTTACAGGCGTCGAACACTGAAGCTTTCTTT. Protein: CASSLQASNTEAFF.

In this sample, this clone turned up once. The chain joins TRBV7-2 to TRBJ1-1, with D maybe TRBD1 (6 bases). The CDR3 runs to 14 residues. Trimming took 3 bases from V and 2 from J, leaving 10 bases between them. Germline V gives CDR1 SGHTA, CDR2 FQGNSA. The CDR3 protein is CASSFRGANTEAFF. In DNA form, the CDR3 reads TGTGCCAGCAGCTTTCGGGGGGCCAACACTGAAGCTTTCTTT.

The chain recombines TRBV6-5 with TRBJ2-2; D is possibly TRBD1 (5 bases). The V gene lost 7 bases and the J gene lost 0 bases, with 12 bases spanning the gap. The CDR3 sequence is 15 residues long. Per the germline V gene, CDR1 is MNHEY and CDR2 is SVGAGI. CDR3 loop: CASNPRGANTGELFF. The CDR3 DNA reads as TGTGCCAGCAACCCAAGGGGCGCGAACACCGGGGAGCTGTTTTTT.

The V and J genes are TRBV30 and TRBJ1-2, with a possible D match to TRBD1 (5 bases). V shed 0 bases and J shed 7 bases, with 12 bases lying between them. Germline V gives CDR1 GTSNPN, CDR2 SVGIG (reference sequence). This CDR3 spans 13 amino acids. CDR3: CAWSVRQGSGYTF. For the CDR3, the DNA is TGTGCCTGGAGTGTACGTCAGGGCTCTGGCTACACCTTC.

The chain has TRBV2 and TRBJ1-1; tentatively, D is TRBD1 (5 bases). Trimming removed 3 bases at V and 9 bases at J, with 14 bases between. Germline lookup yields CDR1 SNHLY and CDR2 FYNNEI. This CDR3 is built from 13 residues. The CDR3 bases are TGTGCCAGCAGTGACCCGGCAGGGTGGAAAGCTTTCTTT. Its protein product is CASSDPAGWKAFF. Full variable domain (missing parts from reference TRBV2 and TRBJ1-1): EPEVTQTPSHQVTQMGQEVILRCVPISNHLYFYWYRQILGQKVEFLVSFYNNEISEKSEIFDDQFSVERPDGSNFTLKIRSTKLEDSAMYFCASSDPAGWKAFFGQGTRLTVV.

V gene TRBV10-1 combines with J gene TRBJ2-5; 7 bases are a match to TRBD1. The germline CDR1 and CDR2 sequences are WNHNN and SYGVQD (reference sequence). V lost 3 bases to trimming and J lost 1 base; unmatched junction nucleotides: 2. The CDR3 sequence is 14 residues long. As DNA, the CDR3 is TGCGCCAGCAGTGAAGGGACAGTCCAAGAGACCCAGTACTTC. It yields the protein CASSEGTVQETQYF.

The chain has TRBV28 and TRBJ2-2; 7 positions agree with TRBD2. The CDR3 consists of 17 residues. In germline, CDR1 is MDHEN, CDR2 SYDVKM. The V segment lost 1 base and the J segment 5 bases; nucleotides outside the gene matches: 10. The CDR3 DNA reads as TGTGCCAGCAGTTTATCCTTCGGACTAGTAGGTACCGGGGAGCTGTTTTTT. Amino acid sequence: CASSLSFGLVGTGELFF.

CDR3 sequence reads: CASSLAGGYNEQFF. Written as DNA, the CDR3 is TGTGCCAGCAGCTTAGCGGGAGGCTACAATGAGCAGTTCTTC. The V and J genes are TRBV11-1 and TRBJ2-1; D possibly corresponds to TRBD2 (6 bases). Germline-derived CDR1 and CDR2 are SGHAT and FQDESV (reference sequence). Deletions cut 0 bases from V and 3 bases from J, with 6 bases between. This CDR3 has 14 amino acids.

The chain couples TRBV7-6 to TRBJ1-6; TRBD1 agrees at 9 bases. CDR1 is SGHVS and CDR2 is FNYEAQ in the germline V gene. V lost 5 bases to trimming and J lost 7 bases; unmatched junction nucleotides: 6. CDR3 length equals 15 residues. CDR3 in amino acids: CASSPRTGENSPLHF. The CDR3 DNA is TGTGCCAGCAGCCCCCGGACAGGGGAAAATTCACCCCTCCACTTT. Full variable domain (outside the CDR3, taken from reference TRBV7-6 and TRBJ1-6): GAGVSQSPRYKVTKRGQDVALRCDPISGHVSLYWYRQALGQGPEFLTYFNYEAQQDKSGLPNDRFSAERPEGSISTLTIQRTEQRDSAMYRCASSPRTGENSPLHFGNGTRLTVT.

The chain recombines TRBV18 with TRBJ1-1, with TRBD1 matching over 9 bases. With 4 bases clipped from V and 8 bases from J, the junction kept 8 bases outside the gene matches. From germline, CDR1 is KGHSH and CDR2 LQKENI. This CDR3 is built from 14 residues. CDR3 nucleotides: TGTGCCAGCTCACACGGGAGGACAGGGGCCGAAGCTTTCTTT. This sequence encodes CASSHGRTGAEAFF.

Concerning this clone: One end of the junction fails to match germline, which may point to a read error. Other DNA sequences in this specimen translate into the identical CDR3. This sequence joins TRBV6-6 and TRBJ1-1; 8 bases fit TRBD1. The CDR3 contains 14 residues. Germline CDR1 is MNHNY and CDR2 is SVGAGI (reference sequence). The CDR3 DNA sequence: TGTGCCAGCAGTTATCAGGGGGCGGACGGTGAAGCCTTCTTT. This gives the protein CASSYQGADGEAFF.

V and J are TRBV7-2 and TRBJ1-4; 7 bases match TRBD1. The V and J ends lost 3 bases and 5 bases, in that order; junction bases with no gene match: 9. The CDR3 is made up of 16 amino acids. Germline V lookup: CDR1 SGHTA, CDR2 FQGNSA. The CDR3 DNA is TGTGCCAGCAGCTTTGGGTATCTACAGGGGAATGAAAAACTGTTTTTT. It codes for CASSFGYLQGNEKLFF.

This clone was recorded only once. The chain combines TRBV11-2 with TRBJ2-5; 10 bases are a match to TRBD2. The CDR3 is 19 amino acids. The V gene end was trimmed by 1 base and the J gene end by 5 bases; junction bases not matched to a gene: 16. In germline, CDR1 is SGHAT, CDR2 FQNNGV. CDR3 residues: CASSLGPSGRAASRETQYF. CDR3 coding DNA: TGTGCCAGCAGCTTAGGCCCCAGCGGGAGGGCCGCATCCCGGGAGACCCAGTACTTC.